The 19 T cell receptor beta chains given below trace back to one sample, sequenced in a study of T cells in Graves' hyperthyroidism and ophthalmopathy. Researchers amplified the TCR beta CDR3 regions from RNA transcripts. The HTBI primer set drove a first-round RT-PCR of the TCR CDR3. TCRdb processed the multiplex PCR reads anew with MiXCR; each CDR3 protein has one entry. The repertoire holds some 550,000 distinct CDR3 sequences, around 20% seen once, with approximately 25% in the top ten. The sample consisted of blood. Source of these receptors: a man between 18 and 29 years old with Graves' hyperthyroidism.

This clonotype came up many times. The chain couples TRBV2 to TRBJ1-2, with D unclear. The CDR3 extends over 13 amino acids. V lost 5 bases and J lost 4, with 11 bases in between. CDR1 is SNHLY, CDR2 FYNNEI, per germline. CDR3 residues: CASSKVSVYGYTF. The CDR3 DNA follows: TGTGCCAGCAGTAAAGTTTCCGTCTATGGCTACACCTTC. Based on the CDR3 plus reference TRBV2 and TRBJ1-2, the full variable domain is EPEVTQTPSHQVTQMGQEVILRCVPISNHLYFYWYRQILGQKVEFLVSFYNNEISEKSEIFDDQFSVERPDGSNFTLKIRSTKLEDSAMYFCASSKVSVYGYTFGSGTRLTVV.

The V and J genes are TRBV12-5 and TRBJ2-2; D is undetermined. This CDR3 has 15 residues. Germline V CDR1 and CDR2: LGHNT, FRNRAP. The V and J ends lost 0 bases and 1 base respectively, with 6 bases between them. The CDR3, as DNA: TGTGCTAGTGGTTTGGTACTCGGGAACACCGGGGAGCTGTTTTTT. This codes for CASGLVLGNTGELFF.

This clonotype was seen only a few times. The CDR3 bases are TGTGCTAGTGGTTTGGGGACAGCTAACTATGGCTACACCTTC. Protein product: CASGLGTANYGYTF. The V call is TRBV12-5, the J call TRBJ1-2; tentatively, D is TRBD1 (6 bases). The V gene lost 1 base and the J gene lost 0 bases, with 6 bases spanning the gap. The CDR3 totals 14 residues. Germline lookup yields CDR1 LGHNT and CDR2 FRNRAP.

The chain recombines TRBV7-9 with TRBJ2-2, with D perhaps TRBD2 (5 bases). With 1 base removed from V and 15 bases from J, the gap between germline ends came to 15 bases. CDR3 length: 13 residues. Germline lookup yields CDR1 SEHNR and CDR2 FQNEAQ (reference sequence). This CDR3 reads CASSLEAVPAVFF. Written as DNA, the CDR3 is TGTGCCAGCAGCTTAGAAGCGGTCCCGGCGGTGTTTTTT.

This clonotype has only a few counts. The rearrangement uses TRBV20-1 and TRBJ2-3; D gene unclear. V gave up 0 bases and J gave up 4 bases, with 17 bases separating them. This CDR3 is 16 amino acids long. Germline CDR1 reads DFQATT; CDR2 reads SNEGSKA (reference sequence). The DNA for the CDR3 is TGCAGTGCTAGAGATCCCTCTCCCGGTAGGGCAGATACGCAGTATTTT. It is translated as CSARDPSPGRADTQYF.

The chain couples TRBV11-3 to TRBJ1-6, with D maybe TRBD1 (5 bases). This CDR3 has 16 residues. V lost 5 bases and J 7 bases, leaving 18 bases between the germline ends. The V gene's germline CDR1 is SGHNT and CDR2 YENEEA. CDR3 DNA: TGTGCCAGCAGCCCAGAATTGGGACGGAGCAATTCACCCCTCCACTTT. Protein product: CASSPELGRSNSPLHF.

The sample holds many counts of this clonotype. The rearrangement links TRBV28 to TRBJ2-4; maybe TRBD2 (6 bases). The germline V gene has CDR1 MDHEN and CDR2 SYDVKM. The V and J ends lost 3 bases and 6 bases respectively, with 21 bases between them. This CDR3 region has 17 residues. This chain's CDR3 is CASSFRGGRRTRNIQYF. CDR3 coding DNA: TGTGCCAGCAGTTTCCGTGGGGGGAGGAGGACGAGAAACATTCAGTACTTC. Using reference TRBV28 and TRBJ2-4 for the parts outside the CDR3, the full variable domain is DVKVTQSSRYLVKRTGEKVFLECVQDMDHENMFWYRQDPGLGLRLIYFSYDVKMKEKGDIPEGYSVSREKKERFSLILESASTNQTSMYLCASSFRGGRRTRNIQYFGAGTRLSVL.

This clonotype has at least ten counts. The rearrangement links TRBV27 to TRBJ2-5, with 7 bases that match TRBD2. The trim removed 8 bases at V and 7 bases at J, leaving 19 bases unmatched. Germline CDR1 and CDR2: MNHEY and SMNVEV (reference sequence). The CDR3 spans 16 residues. The CDR3 protein is CASGPLIGRDARTQYF. For the CDR3, the DNA is TGTGCCAGCGGACCCCTTATTGGGAGGGACGCTCGGACCCAGTACTTC.

Many counts were recorded for this clonotype. The chain links TRBV7-9 to TRBJ1-1; D possibly corresponds to TRBD1 (5 bases). CDR3 size: 13 residues. V shed 6 bases and J shed 6 bases, with 14 bases lying between them. CDR1 SEHNR and CDR2 FQNEAQ come from the germline V gene (reference sequence). The DNA for the CDR3 is TGTGCCAGCAGGAGACAGTGGGAAGCTGAAGCTTTCTTT. Its translation: CASRRQWEAEAFF.

V and J are TRBV20-1 and TRBJ2-2, with 10 nucleotides matching TRBD1. The CDR3 spans 16 residues. Germline CDR1 is DFQATT and CDR2 is SNEGSKA (reference sequence). The V and J ends lost 0 bases and 6 bases, in that order; junction bases with no gene match: 7. The CDR3 DNA reads as TGCAGTGCTAGAGATGGGGGGACAGGGGATCCCGGGGAGCTGTTTTTT. Protein sequence: CSARDGGTGDPGELFF.

The chain combines TRBV12-3 or TRBV12-4 with TRBJ2-7, with TRBD1 matching 9 bases. CDR3 size: 15 residues. The V segment lost 4 bases and the J segment 2 bases; nucleotides outside the gene matches: 6. The CDR3 bases are TGTGCCAGCAGTTCCCGGGACAGGGAACCCTACGAGCAGTACTTC. This encodes CASSSRDREPYEQYF.

Turning to this clonotype: This likely comes from a read error, as the CDR3 has no conserved phenylalanine or tryptophan at its end. The chain uses TRBV3-1 and TRBJ1-1; 7 bases match TRBD1. Germline V gene data show CDR1 as LGHDT and CDR2 as YNNKEL (reference sequence). V shed 8 bases and J 1 base; nucleotides not matched to a gene: 4. This CDR3 spans 13 amino acids. CDR3 DNA: TGTGCCAGCCGCACAGGGGAGAACACTGAAGCTTTCTTG. This gives the protein CASRTGENTEAFL.

The table lists this clonotype with many counts. The chain joins TRBV2 to TRBJ2-5, with 7 bases fitting TRBD1. This CDR3 spans 14 amino acids. After removal of 5 bases from V and 2 bases from J, the junction contained 5 bases not matched to a gene. CDR1 is SNHLY, CDR2 FYNNEI, per germline. The CDR3 DNA follows: TGTGCCAGCAGTTCGAACAGGGGTCAAGAGACCCAGTACTTC. Translating it yields CASSSNRGQETQYF.

This clonotype was counted at least ten times. The chain uses TRBV7-9 and TRBJ2-7; 7 bases agree with TRBD1. This CDR3 spans 15 amino acids. The germline V gene encodes CDR1 SEHNR and CDR2 FQNEAQ (reference sequence). J gave up 4 bases and V 4 bases, and 10 bases lay outside the gene matches. The CDR3, as DNA: TGTGCCAGCAGCTGGGGGAGACAGGGAGTTTACGAGCAGTACTTC. Protein sequence: CASSWGRQGVYEQYF.

This clonotype occurred many times. The chain has TRBV28 and TRBJ1-3; 7 bases line up with TRBD1. J lost 3 bases, V lost 4 bases, and 6 bases had no gene match. This CDR3 is built from 15 residues. Germline V CDR1 and CDR2: MDHEN, SYDVKM. CDR3 DNA sequence: TGTGCCAGCAGTTCGCCACAGGGGTTTGGAAACACCATATATTTT. It yields the protein CASSSPQGFGNTIYF.

The J gene is TRBJ2-2, the V gene TRBV6-1; 8 bases line up with TRBD2. This CDR3 is built from 14 residues. The V gene end was trimmed by 10 bases and the J gene end by 0 bases; junction bases not matched to a gene: 4. Germline CDR1 is MNHNS and CDR2 is SASEGT. CDR3 sequence: CANAAGANTGELFF. The DNA for the CDR3 is TGTGCCAACGCAGCGGGGGCGAACACCGGGGAGCTGTTTTTT.

This clonotype was counted many times. This chain joins TRBV25-1 and TRBJ2-2; the D is unclear. V was trimmed by 5 bases and J by 3 bases, leaving 10 bases between them. Germline values: CDR1 MGHDK, CDR2 SYGVNS. The length of the CDR3 is 14 residues. Here the CDR3 reads CASSFRSDTGELFF. DNA for the CDR3: TGTGCCAGCAGTTTTCGATCCGACACCGGGGAGCTGTTTTTT. The full variable domain, with the rest looked up from reference TRBV25-1 and TRBJ2-2, is EADIYQTPRYLVIGTGKKITLECSQTMGHDKMYWYQQDPGMELHLIHYSYGVNSTEKGDLSSESTVSRIRTEHFPLTLESARPSHTSQYLCASSFRSDTGELFFGEGSRLTVL.

The rearrangement uses TRBV5-1 and TRBJ1-1; 8 bases map to TRBD1. Germline lookup yields CDR1 SGHRS and CDR2 YFSETQ. CDR3 length equals 14 residues. V shed 5 bases and J 3 bases; nucleotides not matched to a gene: 6. CDR3 in DNA: TGCGCCAGCAGATCCGGGACAGGATACACTGAAGCTTTCTTT. Translation: CASRSGTGYTEAFF.

This clonotype has just a few counts. The chain is built from TRBV29-1 and TRBJ2-5; D gene unclear. There are 13 residues in the CDR3. V dropped 7 bases and J dropped 2 bases, with 14 bases sitting between them. Per germline, CDR1 SQVTM and CDR2 ANQGSEA. The CDR3 DNA reads TGCAGCGCCCGTCGGACCGAGCAAGAGACCCAGTACTTC. Encoded protein: CSARRTEQETQYF.